Following are 21 T cell receptor beta chains from one sample sequenced in a study of early T cells in non-severe SARS-CoV-2 infection. One entry per CDR3 protein, called by TCRdb with MiXCR from the 5' RACE reads. This table holds tens of thousands of distinct CDR3 sequences, roughly 10% found once. Material: whole blood. These receptors all stem from an adult who was a healthcare worker with PCR-confirmed SARS-CoV-2 infection or an uninfected control (not recorded which).

The chain combines TRBV12-5 with TRBJ2-5; 8 bases map to TRBD2. From germline, CDR1 is LGHNT and CDR2 FRNRAP. V shed 6 bases, J shed 5 bases, and the junction held 5 bases outside the gene matches. CDR3 length: 13 residues. The CDR3 sequence is CASGTSAGETQYF. Here the CDR3 DNA reads TGTGCTAGTGGGACTAGCGCGGGGGAGACCCAGTACTTC.

CDR3 coding DNA: TGTGCCAGCAGTTTTTCAGGGGGCAACACTGAAGCTTTCTTT. Translated, it gives CASSFSGGNTEAFF. The V and J genes are TRBV12-3 or TRBV12-4 and TRBJ1-1, with 8 bases fitting TRBD1. This CDR3 region has 14 residues. Trimming cost V 3 bases and J 2 bases; bases outside gene matches: 2.

This clonotype was observed many times. The CDR3 bases are TGTGCCAGCAGCTTAACAGGGGGCTCTGGGGCCAACGTCCTGACTTTC. This encodes CASSLTGGSGANVLTF. The chain is built from TRBV7-3 and TRBJ2-6, with a tentative D call TRBD1 (6 bases). V lost 0 bases and J 0 bases, leaving 6 bases between the germline ends. Germline assignment: CDR1 SGHTA and CDR2 FQGTGA. This CDR3 comprises 16 residues.

CDR3 in amino acids: CSARVYRSSYNEQFF. The CDR3 bases are TGCAGTGCTAGAGTATACAGGAGCTCCTACAATGAGCAGTTCTTC. The chain links TRBV20-1 to TRBJ2-1; a possible D gene is TRBD1 (5 bases). Germline values: CDR1 DFQATT, CDR2 SNEGSKA (reference sequence). V was clipped by 1 base and J by 0 bases, with 10 bases between them. This CDR3 has 15 residues.

The chain has TRBV12-3 or TRBV12-4 and TRBJ1-2, with 9 positions matching TRBD1. V shed 7 bases, J shed 8 bases, and the junction held 11 bases outside the gene matches. The CDR3 covers 14 residues. CDR3 loop: CASTLGQGNSGYTF. The CDR3 region has the DNA TGTGCCAGCACCTTGGGACAGGGTAATTCGGGCTACACCTTC.

This clonotype has at least ten counts. The gene calls are TRBV6-6 and TRBJ1-4, with no clear D. The V gene lost 6 bases and the J gene lost 7 bases, with 21 bases spanning the gap. The CDR3 spans 16 residues. Germline-derived CDR1 and CDR2 are MNHNY and SVGAGI (reference sequence). CDR3 residues: CASRTHRAVTSEKLFF. The CDR3 nucleotides are TGTGCCAGCAGGACCCACAGAGCGGTAACGAGTGAAAAACTGTTTTTT.

The chain combines TRBV28 with TRBJ1-5; 9 nucleotides match TRBD1. Germline V gene sequence: CDR1 MDHEN, CDR2 SYDVKM. The length of the CDR3 is 14 residues. Losses at the gene ends were 6 bases for V and 6 bases for J; bases not matched to a gene: 6. In DNA, the CDR3 is TGTGCCAGCAGCCGTACAGGGGGCTTTCAGCCCCAGCATTTT. Amino acids: CASSRTGGFQPQHF. The entire variable domain, with the rest obtained from reference TRBV28 and TRBJ1-5, is as follows: DVKVTQSSRYLVKRTGEKVFLECVQDMDHENMFWYRQDPGLGLRLIYFSYDVKMKEKGDIPEGYSVSREKKERFSLILESASTNQTSMYLCASSRTGGFQPQHFGDGTRLSIL.

This clonotype was counted many times. The chain links TRBV4-3 to TRBJ2-2; D ambiguous. The CDR3 runs 18 residues. The V and J ends lost 0 bases and 2 bases respectively, with 16 bases between them. Germline lookup yields CDR1 LGHNA and CDR2 YSLEER. CDR3 DNA: TGCGCCAGCAGCCAAGAGCTTCTTCGCGTGCTAAACACCGGGGAGCTGTTTTTT. Translation: CASSQELLRVLNTGELFF.

This clonotype was recorded at least ten times. The chain employs TRBV9 and TRBJ2-7; 7 bases align to TRBD2. The CDR3 length is 16 residues. Trimming at V came to 0 bases and at J to 0 bases, leaving 6 bases not matched to a gene. Germline V gives CDR1 SGDLS, CDR2 YYNGEE. Here the CDR3 reads CASSVGPSGSSYEQYF. CDR3 bases: TGTGCCAGCAGCGTAGGTCCTAGCGGAAGCTCCTACGAGCAGTACTTC.

This clonotype was counted a few times. V usage is TRBV27 and J usage is TRBJ2-7; tentatively, D is TRBD2 (6 bases). Per germline, CDR1 MNHEY and CDR2 SMNVEV (reference sequence). Trimming removed 3 bases at V and 7 bases at J, with 13 bases between. The length of the CDR3 is 13 residues. This CDR3 reads CASSLAGQSEQYF. The DNA for the CDR3 is TGTGCCAGCAGTTTGGCGGGGCAATCAGAGCAGTACTTC.

V and J are TRBV7-9 and TRBJ2-1, with 7 bases that match TRBD2. The CDR3 consists of 15 residues. Germline CDR1 is SEHNR and CDR2 is FQNEAQ (reference sequence). The J segment lost 3 bases and the V segment lost 3 bases, leaving 5 bases of the junction unmatched. The CDR3 loop reads CASSFWLADYNEQFF. Written as DNA, the CDR3 is TGTGCCAGCAGCTTCTGGCTAGCGGACTACAATGAGCAGTTCTTC.

V and J are TRBV27 and TRBJ2-1; 11 bases align to TRBD2. The CDR3 is made up of 15 amino acids. Looked up from germline, CDR1 is MNHEY and CDR2 is SMNVEV (reference sequence). Unmatched junction bases numbered 8, after V lost 3 bases and J lost 10 bases. This chain's CDR3 is CASSFASRTSGEQFF. CDR3 DNA sequence: TGTGCCAGCAGTTTCGCCTCAAGGACTAGCGGGGAGCAGTTCTTC.

CDR3 nucleotides: TGTGCCAGCAGCCAGGCTACAGGGTTAGAAAAACTGTTTTTT. Translation gives CASSQATGLEKLFF. The V and J genes are TRBV28 and TRBJ1-4; TRBD1 is a possible D gene (6 bases). V was shortened by 6 bases and J by 8 bases, with 16 bases between the two germline ends. From germline, CDR1 is MDHEN and CDR2 SYDVKM. This CDR3 is built from 14 residues.

This clonotype was counted a few times. The chain recombines TRBV6-1 with TRBJ1-1; tentative D call: TRBD1 (5 bases). The CDR3 covers 15 residues. Germline lookup yields CDR1 MNHNS and CDR2 SASEGT. Trimming took off 4 bases at V and 4 bases at J, with 16 bases between the two ends. The CDR3 is CASSVRTRGVTEAFF. In DNA form, the CDR3 reads TGTGCCAGCAGTGTCAGGACCCGGGGGGTCACTGAAGCTTTCTTT.

The chain couples TRBV5-6 to TRBJ2-2, with 10 bases matching TRBD2. This CDR3 contains 16 residues. J lost 1 base, V lost 4 bases, and 4 bases had no gene match. The germline gives CDR1 SGHDT, CDR2 YYEEEE. The CDR3 DNA is TGTGCCAGCAGCCCTGGACTAGCGGAGAACACCGGGGAGCTGTTTTTT. Its translation: CASSPGLAENTGELFF.

There are many counts of this clonotype. This chain links TRBV7-9 with TRBJ1-1; D gene unclear. The CDR3 is made up of 11 amino acids. Trimming took 2 bases from V and 11 from J, leaving 9 bases between them. The germline CDR1 and CDR2 sequences are SEHNR and FQNEAQ (reference sequence). Here the CDR3 DNA reads TGTGCCAGCAGCTTACAAGAGTTGGCTTTCTTT. It codes for CASSLQELAFF.

There are many counts of this clonotype. V is TRBV7-9 and J is TRBJ2-1; D is unresolved. The CDR3 sequence is 16 residues long. Germline CDR1 SEHNR, CDR2 FQNEAQ (reference sequence). V lost 2 bases to trimming and J lost 0 bases, with 11 bases between them. The CDR3 DNA is TGTGCCAGCAGCTTATATGTGATGAGCTCCTACAATGAGCAGTTCTTC. Translation: CASSLYVMSSYNEQFF.

This clonotype occurred many times. The DNA of the CDR3 is TGTGCCAGCAGCACTCGACTAGCGGGAGGCACCGGGGAGCTGTTTTTT. This sequence encodes CASSTRLAGGTGELFF. V gene TRBV28 combines with J gene TRBJ2-2; 13 bases agree with TRBD2. Germline CDR1 is MDHEN and CDR2 is SYDVKM. Trimming at V came to 6 bases and at J to 4 bases, leaving 5 bases not matched to a gene. The CDR3 is 16 amino acids. Supplemented by reference TRBV28 and TRBJ2-2, the full variable domain reads DVKVTQSSRYLVKRTGEKVFLECVQDMDHENMFWYRQDPGLGLRLIYFSYDVKMKEKGDIPEGYSVSREKKERFSLILESASTNQTSMYLCASSTRLAGGTGELFFGEGSRLTVL.

The CDR3 nucleotides read TGTGCCAGCAGTTACCAGGTGACAGATACGCAGTATTTT. Amino acid sequence: CASSYQVTDTQYF. The chain combines TRBV6-5 with TRBJ2-3; no firm D call. The CDR3 is made up of 13 amino acids. Germline V gives CDR1 MNHEY, CDR2 SVGAGI. V dropped 2 bases and J dropped 3 bases, with 6 bases sitting between them.

This clonotype showed up just a few times. This chain joins TRBV10-1 and TRBJ1-2, with D unresolved. Germline V gives CDR1 WNHNN, CDR2 SYGVQD (reference sequence). Trimming left V 3 bases short and J 3 bases short, with 8 bases between. The CDR3 loop spans 13 amino acids. The CDR3 region is CASSDWQHYGYTF. CDR3 nucleotide sequence: TGCGCCAGCAGTGATTGGCAGCACTATGGCTACACCTTC.

The chain has TRBV7-9 and TRBJ2-2; D gene ambiguous. CDR3 length equals 15 residues. Deletions cut 4 bases from V and 5 bases from J, with 14 bases between. Germline V CDR1 and CDR2: SEHNR, FQNEAQ (reference sequence). The chain's CDR3 is CASSSTSGPTGELFF. The CDR3, as DNA: TGTGCCAGCAGCTCCACGTCGGGCCCTACCGGGGAGCTGTTTTTT.